This T cell receptor (beta chain) was sequenced during a study of CD8 T cells in Susac syndrome. Findings and limits, study-wide: A relatively small number of individuals underwent TCR sequencing and HLA analysis.

RNA was extracted with the RNeasy kit, and a quantity of roughly 0.5 to 1 ug was reverse transcribed using random hexamers. TCRdb itself ran the immunoSEQ multiplex PCR reads through MiXCR, one entry per CDR3 protein. The profile covers 180,000 or so distinct CDR3 sequences, with roughly 94% appearing a single time and around 0.094% taken by the ten largest. Sequencing targeted TCR beta in T cells from blood (CD8+ and CD4+). The patients with Susac syndrome were individuals who fulfilled the recently defined diagnostic criteria for disease that was either definite or probable. A word on this clonotype: Its antigen remains unknown.

Germline CDR1 and CDR2: MNHNY and SVGAGI (reference sequence). This CDR3 comprises 14 residues. The V gene lost 5 bases and the J gene lost 3 bases, with 11 bases spanning the gap. Sequenced sample: CD4+ T cells from PBMCs. This TCR was recovered from a human donor with Susac syndrome. This chain uses TRBV6-6 with TRBJ1-3; D remains unclear. CDR3 sequence reads: CASSPEGIGNTIYF. Here the CDR3 DNA reads TGTGCCAGCAGTCCGGAAGGGATTGGAAACACCATATATTTT.